The T cell receptor beta chain described here comes from a study of T cell responses to AZD1222 COVID-19 vaccine. Notes on this clone: The antigen is not known.

General observations from the study: CD4 TCRs linked to vaccination spanned spike, dominating at 160-218 and 743-854. After two AZD1222 doses, spike-specific TCR breadth and depth rose versus day 0.

Here immunoSEQ multiplex PCR was the method, and the copy in TCRdb shows in-frame clones only, minus some. The sample lists around 84,000 clones; approximately 85% were seen once. CDR1 is SGHTA, CDR2 FQGTGA, per germline. The CDR3 sequence is 13 residues long. V was trimmed by 1 base and J by 3 bases, leaving 6 bases between them. The V call is TRBV7-3, the J call TRBJ1-1; D not certain. Sequencing was performed on peripheral blood, taken 28 days after the second AZD1222 dose. The clonotype comes from an adult who received the AZD1222 COVID-19 vaccine. This CDR3 is CASSLKSDTEAFF. The CDR3 DNA reads TGTGCCAGCAGCTTAAAATCGGACACTGAAGCTTTCTTT. Variable domain in full (rest from reference TRBV7-3 and TRBJ1-1): GAGVSQTPSNKVTEKGKYVELRCDPISGHTALYWYRQSLGQGPEFLIYFQGTGAADDSGLPNDRFFAVRPEGSVSTLKIQRTERGDSAVYLCASSLKSDTEAFFGQGTRLTVV.